One sample yielded the 16 T cell receptor beta chains listed below, sequenced in a study of blood T cells in healthy people across ages. The use of a sample-barcoded 5' primer and a J-beta primer mix characterized a second PCR of about 7 to 12 cycles. Each CDR3 protein gets one entry after TCRdb re-called the 5' RACE reads with MiXCR. The sample carries roughly 680,000 distinct CDR3 sequences, around 21% recorded once. Source material: blood. Receptors originate from a man between 65 and 79 years old in good health.

Details on this clonotype: One junction end disagrees with the germline gene, perhaps due to a read error. This chain connects TRBV7-2 to TRBJ2-1; maybe TRBD2 (5 bases). Per germline, CDR1 SGHTA and CDR2 FQGNSA. The length of the CDR3 is 15 residues. Written as DNA, the CDR3 is TGCGCCAGCGGCACTATCACGAGCTCCTACAATGAGCAGTTCTTC. It specifies CASGTITSSYNEQFF.

The V gene is TRBV2, the J gene TRBJ2-7, with D maybe TRBD2 (6 bases). With 11 bases removed from V and 3 bases from J, the gap between germline ends came to 11 bases. The CDR3 runs 11 residues. The V gene's germline CDR1 is SNHLY and CDR2 FYNNEI. This chain's CDR3 is CASREFYEQYF. The DNA of the CDR3 is TGTGCCTCCCGGGAGTTCTACGAGCAGTACTTC.

V usage is TRBV28 and J usage is TRBJ1-1; no definite D call. The CDR3 is made up of 12 amino acids. V gave up 7 bases and J gave up 14 bases, with 20 bases separating them. From germline, CDR1 is MDHEN and CDR2 SYDVKM. The DNA of the CDR3 is TGTGCCAGCACTCGGGCGGACCAGACGCTATTCTTT. Translation gives CASTRADQTLFF.

There are many counts of this clonotype. Sequence at one end of the junction differs from germline and may be a read error. This chain connects TRBV5-1 to TRBJ2-5; 7 nucleotides align to TRBD1. The CDR3 has 14 amino acids. Germline V CDR1 and CDR2: SGHRS, YFSETQ. Here the CDR3 DNA reads TGTGCCAGCAGCTCCGGGACAGTCCAGGAGACCCAGTACTTC. Protein: CASSSGTVQETQYF.

V gene TRBV9 combines with J gene TRBJ2-5; D may match TRBD1 or TRBD2 (5 bases each). The DNA end is a closer match to TRBJ2-7, so the J assignment may be wrong. Germline CDR1 is SGDLS and CDR2 is YYNGEE. The length of the CDR3 is 13 residues. The CDR3 sequence is CASSVSSGAEQYF. CDR3 in DNA: TGTGCCAGCAGCGTTTCATCCGGGGCCGAGCAGTACTTC.

This clonotype was recorded once. The rearrangement joins TRBV6-2 or TRBV6-3 to TRBJ1-2, with D perhaps TRBD1 (5 bases). Deletions cut 6 bases from V and 5 bases from J, with 13 bases between. The CDR3 runs to 13 residues. The germline CDR1 and CDR2 sequences are MNHEY and SVGEGT. As DNA, the CDR3 is TGTGCCAGCAGATCCGGGACGGAGTATGGCTACACCTTC. Translated: CASRSGTEYGYTF.

This clonotype was observed a handful of times. J is TRBJ2-4 and V is TRBV5-1, with D hard to call. CDR3 length: 14 amino acids. V was pared by 1 base and J by 6 bases, with 11 bases between. Germline-derived CDR1 and CDR2 are SGHRS and YFSETQ. CDR3 protein: CASSLTEGRNIQYF. Here the CDR3 DNA reads TGCGCCAGCAGCTTGACGGAAGGGCGAAACATTCAGTACTTC.

The chain is built from TRBV27 and TRBJ1-6; tentatively, D is TRBD1 (5 bases). V shed 2 bases and J shed 4 bases, with 6 bases lying between them. The CDR3 length is 14 residues. Per germline, CDR1 MNHEY and CDR2 SMNVEV (reference sequence). CDR3: CASSLGGYNSPLHF. The CDR3, as DNA: TGTGCCAGCAGTTTAGGGGGTTATAATTCACCCCTCCACTTT.

This clonotype has at least ten counts. The gene calls are TRBV29-1 and TRBJ2-2; D remains unclear. Germline lookup yields CDR1 SQVTM and CDR2 ANQGSEA. The V gene lost 7 bases and the J gene lost 0 bases, with 12 bases spanning the gap. This CDR3 spans 14 amino acids. The CDR3 here is CSAQGSANTGELFF. The CDR3, as DNA: TGCAGCGCACAAGGGTCCGCGAACACCGGGGAGCTGTTTTTT.

This clonotype was seen a handful of times. The rearrangement uses TRBV27 and TRBJ2-5; possibly TRBD1 or TRBD2 for D (6 bases each). V lost 6 bases to trimming and J lost 5 bases, with 16 bases between them. The CDR3 is made up of 14 amino acids. Germline V gene lookup returns CDR1 MNHEY and CDR2 SMNVEV (reference sequence). In nucleotides, the CDR3 is TGTGCCAGCAGCCCTGGGAAGGGGGGCGAGACCCAGTACTTC. This translates into CASSPGKGGETQYF.

This clonotype was picked up a small number of times. This chain connects TRBV20-1 to TRBJ2-3; D is unresolved. The CDR3 runs 13 residues. Germline V gives CDR1 DFQATT, CDR2 SNEGSKA (reference sequence). V was cut by 6 bases and J by 1 base, with 11 bases left in between. The CDR3 DNA follows: TGCAGTGCAAGACTGCACGGCACAGATACGCAGTATTTT. Its protein product is CSARLHGTDTQYF.

V and J are TRBV14 and TRBJ2-1; D possibly corresponds to TRBD1 (6 bases). The J call is in doubt because the DNA end fits TRBJ2-5 better. This CDR3 contains 13 residues. From germline, CDR1 is SGHDN and CDR2 FVKESK. CDR3 protein: CASSQGTRGTQYF. CDR3 coding DNA: TGTGCCAGCAGCCAAGGGACCAGGGGAACCCAGTACTTC.

The chain has TRBV29-1 and TRBJ2-3; D might be TRBD1 or TRBD2, each matching 6 bases. V was pared by 2 bases and J by 0 bases, with 15 bases between. The CDR3 covers 16 residues. CDR1 SQVTM and CDR2 ANQGSEA come from the germline V gene. The CDR3 here is CSVEFLTGTSTDTQYF. In DNA form, the CDR3 reads TGCAGCGTTGAATTCCTAACAGGGACTAGCACAGATACGCAGTATTTT.

The chain carries TRBV12-5 and TRBJ1-5, with 11 bases matching TRBD1. The CDR3 length is 15 residues. Trimming removed 6 bases from V and 5 bases from J; junction bases left unmatched: 6. Looked up from germline, CDR1 is LGHNT and CDR2 is FRNRAP. DNA for the CDR3: TGTGCTAGTGGACCGGGACAGGGGGGATATCAGCCCCAGCATTTT. Translation: CASGPGQGGYQPQHF.

The chain links TRBV2 to TRBJ2-7, with D perhaps matching TRBD1 or TRBD2 (5 bases each). The CDR3 length is 15 residues. Germline V gene sequence: CDR1 SNHLY, CDR2 FYNNEI. The germline V and J ends were trimmed by 6 bases and 3 bases, with 18 bases remaining between them. CDR3 region: CASRAGTGNFYEQYF. The CDR3 DNA follows: TGTGCCAGCAGGGCTGGGACGGGTAATTTCTACGAGCAGTACTTC.

Comment on this clonotype: A much larger clone sits a single nucleotide away, making a read error possible. The rearrangement uses TRBV5-1 and TRBJ2-1; 13 nucleotides match TRBD2. Looked up from germline, CDR1 is SGHRS and CDR2 is YFSETQ. There are 15 residues in the CDR3. The CDR3 DNA is TGCGCCAGCAGCTTGGGGACTAGCGGGAGTCATGAGCAGCTCTTC. This sequence encodes CASSLGTSGSHEQLF.